What follows are 7 T cell receptor beta chains derived from one specimen sequenced in a study of beta chain features in type 1 diabetes. The isolated RNA, all of it, was reverse transcribed, so expressed TCRB transcripts were what got sequenced. Data came from immunoSEQ multiplex PCR; TCRdb stores just in-frame clones and leaves some out. The sample has about 40,000 clones; roughly 50% are singletons. Sequenced sample: stem cell memory CD4+ T cells from blood. The receptors stem from a woman aged 30 to 39 in good health.

This chain links TRBV7-2 with TRBJ2-5; weak D call: TRBD1 (6 bases). V was cut by 3 bases and J by 0 bases, with 11 bases left in between. This CDR3 contains 15 residues. Per germline, CDR1 SGHTA and CDR2 FQGNSA. The CDR3 reads CASSLATGHQETQYF. DNA for the CDR3: TGTGCCAGCAGCTTGGCAACAGGGCACCAAGAGACCCAGTACTTC.

J is TRBJ2-7 and V is TRBV28, with 7 nucleotides matching TRBD1. Per germline, CDR1 MDHEN and CDR2 SYDVKM. After removal of 2 bases from V and 5 bases from J, the junction contained 9 bases not matched to a gene. This CDR3 spans 15 amino acids. The CDR3 sequence: CASSLPQGVQDEQYF. Written as DNA, the CDR3 is TGTGCCAGCAGTTTACCCCAGGGGGTACAGGACGAGCAGTACTTC.

This clone was seen a few times. The chain couples TRBV28 to TRBJ2-3; 7 bases are a match to TRBD2. The CDR3 is made up of 14 amino acids. Germline V gene lookup returns CDR1 MDHEN and CDR2 SYDVKM. J was trimmed by 7 bases and V by 4 bases; bases with no gene match: 8. CDR3 sequence: CASSSRLARYTQYF. As DNA, the CDR3 is TGTGCCAGCAGTTCTAGACTAGCTCGATATACGCAGTATTTT.

Only a few counts were recorded for this clone. The V call is TRBV10-3, the J call TRBJ2-5, with D possibly being TRBD2 (7 bases). The CDR3 has 17 amino acids. V was pared by 6 bases and J by 2 bases, with 22 bases between. The germline V gene has CDR1 ENHRY and CDR2 SYGVKD. The CDR3 nucleotides read TGTGCCATCAGGAGAGGGGCAGGGGAGGGCCTTCAAGAGACCCAGTACTTC. Translation gives CAIRRGAGEGLQETQYF.

This clone was seen a handful of times. This sequence joins TRBV4-3 and TRBJ2-3, with a tentative D call TRBD1 (6 bases). V was shortened by 0 bases and J by 9 bases, with 13 bases between the two germline ends. The germline V gene has CDR1 LGHNA and CDR2 YSLEER. The CDR3 has 14 residues. As DNA, the CDR3 is TGCGCCAGCAGCCAAGATAGGACAGCCAGAACGCAGTATTTT. Translation: CASSQDRTARTQYF.

This clone was picked up a small number of times. The CDR3 loop is CASSYLLGSSGNTIYF. In DNA, the CDR3 is TGTGCCAGCAGCTACCTTCTAGGGAGCTCTGGAAACACCATATATTTT. This chain uses TRBV7-9 with TRBJ1-3; D gene unclear. CDR1 is SEHNR and CDR2 is FQNEAQ in the germline V gene (reference sequence). This CDR3 contains 16 residues. Deletions cut 4 bases from V and 0 bases from J, with 13 bases between.

V and J are TRBV21-1 and TRBJ2-2; TRBD1 was called by the table and not checked on the DNA. TRBV21-1 is described as a pseudogene. The CDR3 runs 13 residues. The CDR3 loop reads CAHIRGRPGELFF. CDR3 nucleotide sequence: TGTGCCCATATAAGGGGGCGACCCGGGGAGCTGTTTTTT.